This T cell receptor (beta chain) was sequenced in a study of brain T cells in children with intractable seizures. From germline, CDR1 is SNHLY and CDR2 FYNNEI. The CDR3 totals 18 residues. J gave up 0 bases and V 4 bases, and 11 bases lay outside the gene matches. Profiled with immunoSEQ multiplex PCR; TCRdb holds only in-frame clones, not every one. The repertoire holds tens of thousands of clones, with approximately 94% as singletons. Study-wide results and caveats: Absence of clones before surgery may stem from lower sequencing depth. Only CDR3 sequence similarity suggested viral specificity, without known HCMV serostatus.

This clone was seen only once. Its antigen is unidentified. Sequencing was limited to surgery cases with top T cell transcript signatures in brain tissue. At least one anti-epileptic drug was given before surgery. The sequencing used peripheral blood, collected at surgery. V gene TRBV2 combines with J gene TRBJ2-2, with 7 bases lining up with TRBD2. This receptor was identified in a boy younger than 18 with focal cortical dysplasia and intractable seizures. CDR3 sequence: CASSADQFSGANTGELFF. Written as DNA, the CDR3 is TGTGCCAGCAGTGCCGACCAATTCAGCGGGGCGAACACCGGGGAGCTGTTTTTT.